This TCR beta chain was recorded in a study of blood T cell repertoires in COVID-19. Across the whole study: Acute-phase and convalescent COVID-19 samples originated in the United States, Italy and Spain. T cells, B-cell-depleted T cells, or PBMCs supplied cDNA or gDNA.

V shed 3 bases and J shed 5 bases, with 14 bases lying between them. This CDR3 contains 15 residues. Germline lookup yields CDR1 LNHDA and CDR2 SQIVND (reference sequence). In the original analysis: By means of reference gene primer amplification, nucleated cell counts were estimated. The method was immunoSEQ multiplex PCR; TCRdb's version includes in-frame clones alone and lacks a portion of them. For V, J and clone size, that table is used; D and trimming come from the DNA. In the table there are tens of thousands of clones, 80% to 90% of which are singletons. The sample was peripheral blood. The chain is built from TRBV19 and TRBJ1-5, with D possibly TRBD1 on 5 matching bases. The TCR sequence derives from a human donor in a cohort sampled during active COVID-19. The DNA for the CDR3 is TGTGCCAGTAGTATCGGTGACAGCTTATATCAGCCCCAGCATTTT. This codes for CASSIGDSLYQPQHF.